This TCR beta chain is drawn from a study of blood T cells in healthy people across ages. Study-wide results and limits: A roughly linear fall in TCR beta diversity per million T cells was seen with increasing age.

CDR3 length equals 10 residues. V dropped 5 bases and J dropped 5 bases, with 6 bases sitting between them. Germline V CDR1 and CDR2: DFQATT, SNEGSKA (reference sequence). This clonotype was seen a handful of times. Its antigen is currently unknown. Ten milliliters of peripheral blood were drawn from each donor into EDTA-treated tubes. Primers used in a second PCR of about 7 to 12 cycles were a sample-barcoded 5' primer and a J-beta primer mix. From each sample, at least 2.5 million paired-end reads containing CDR3 were obtained. One entry per CDR3 protein results from TCRdb running MiXCR on the 5' RACE reads. The sample holds nearly 800,000 distinct CDR3 sequences, around 25% seen once. In addition, the sample was reused for a study of T cells of mothers and their children.

J is TRBJ1-2 and V is TRBV20-1; D is unresolved. This sequence was found in a boy aged 10-17 years in good health. The sample comprised blood. Here the CDR3 reads CSAFEYGYTF. The DNA for the CDR3 is TGCAGTGCTTTCGAATATGGCTACACCTTC.